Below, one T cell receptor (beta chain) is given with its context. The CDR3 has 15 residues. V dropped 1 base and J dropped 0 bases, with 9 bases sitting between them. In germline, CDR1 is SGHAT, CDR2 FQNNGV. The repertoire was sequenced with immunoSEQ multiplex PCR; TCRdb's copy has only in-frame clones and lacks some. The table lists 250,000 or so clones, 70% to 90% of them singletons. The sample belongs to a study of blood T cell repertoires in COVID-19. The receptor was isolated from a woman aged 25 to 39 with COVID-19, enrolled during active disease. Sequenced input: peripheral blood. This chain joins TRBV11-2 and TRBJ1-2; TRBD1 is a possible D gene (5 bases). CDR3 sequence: CASSLGQRPNYGYTF. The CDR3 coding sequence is TGTGCCAGCAGCTTAGGACAGCGTCCTAACTATGGCTACACCTTC.